This TCR beta chain originates from a study of regulatory T cells in long-lasting Graves disease. The time point: persistent/refractory GD, antithyroid drugs over 5 years with positive TRAb. Following extraction of RNA from PBMCs, that RNA was used to make the TCR library. Per the germline V gene, CDR1 is DFQATT and CDR2 is SNEGSKA (reference sequence). The CDR3 is made up of 17 amino acids. The V and J ends lost 3 bases and 4 bases respectively, with 22 bases between them. Arm-PCR with iRepertoire HTBI primers amplified the CDR3 regions for these TCR beta libraries. TCRdb reanalysed the multiplex PCR reads using MiXCR and keeps one entry per CDR3 protein. The table includes a few hundred thousand distinct CDR3 sequences, 23% detected once. In this sample, this clonotype turned up a few times.

The clonotype was recovered from a female donor with Graves disease. Sequenced material: peripheral blood mononuclear cells (PBMCs), taken when the disease was refractory, from a patient treated with antithyroid drugs. V and J are TRBV20-1 and TRBJ1-5; D may be TRBD1 (5 bases). The CDR3 reads CSASDGGGTLPNQPQHF. The CDR3 nucleotides are TGCAGTGCTAGTGACGGGGGGGGGACCCTTCCTAATCAGCCCCAGCATTTT.